The next 29 T cell receptor beta chains were all read from a single sample in a study of cytomegalovirus exposure and HLA in healthy donors. This PCR relied on a set of 60 Vbeta primers and 13 Jbeta primers. Profiled with immunoSEQ multiplex PCR; TCRdb holds only in-frame clones, not every one. The sample lists 130,000 or so clones, approximately 74% seen once, with 6.6% in the top ten. The sequenced sample was PBMCs. These receptors all come from a man aged 40-50 years in good health and CMV-seropositive.

This chain links TRBV28 with TRBJ1-2; TRBD1 matches 9 bases. Germline assignment: CDR1 MDHEN and CDR2 SYDVKM. The CDR3 sequence is 15 residues long. With 5 bases clipped from V and 8 bases from J, the junction kept 12 bases outside the gene matches. The CDR3 loop is CASSPTGQGTSGYTF. The DNA of the CDR3 is TGTGCCAGCAGTCCAACGGGACAGGGTACGTCGGGCTACACCTTC.

The V gene is TRBV30, the J gene TRBJ1-1; unclear D gene. The CDR3 consists of 12 residues. The V and J ends lost 3 bases and 1 base respectively, with 6 bases between them. Germline lookup yields CDR1 GTSNPN and CDR2 SVGIG (reference sequence). As DNA, the CDR3 is TGTGCCTGGAGCTTCGGGAACACTGAAGCTTTCTTT. Translated: CAWSFGNTEAFF.

The chain joins TRBV5-6 to TRBJ2-7, with 7 bases matching TRBD2. The CDR3 length is 14 residues. Germline V CDR1 and CDR2: SGHDT, YYEEEE. The trim removed 7 bases at V and 2 bases at J, leaving 9 bases unmatched. The CDR3 is CASRTLGGTYEQYF. DNA for the CDR3: TGTGCCAGCCGAACGCTGGGGGGGACCTACGAGCAGTACTTC.

The rearrangement uses TRBV9 and TRBJ1-4, with 8 bases fitting TRBD1. The germline V gene has CDR1 SGDLS and CDR2 YYNGEE. The CDR3 is 15 amino acids. V gave up 0 bases and J gave up 7 bases; unmatched junction bases: 5. CDR3 nucleotide sequence: TGTGCCAGCAGCGTAGCAACAGGGGGAGGTGAAAAACTGTTTTTT. Protein: CASSVATGGGEKLFF. Full variable domain (rest looked up from reference TRBV9 and TRBJ1-4): DSGVTQTPKHLITATGQRVTLRCSPRSGDLSVYWYQQSLDQGLQFLIQYYNGEERAKGNILERFSAQQFPDLHSELNLSSLELGDSALYFCASSVATGGGEKLFFGSGTQLSVL.

The CDR3 bases are TGTGCCAGCTCACTGAGACAGGCCCCGGGAACTGAAGCTTTCTTT. It translates to CASSLRQAPGTEAFF. V gene TRBV18 combines with J gene TRBJ1-1; D perhaps matches TRBD1 (6 bases). V was pared by 4 bases and J by 5 bases, with 17 bases between. The CDR3 is made up of 15 amino acids. The germline V gene has CDR1 KGHSH and CDR2 LQKENI.

V and J are TRBV5-1 and TRBJ2-7, with TRBD2 matching 8 bases. Germline CDR1 is SGHRS and CDR2 is YFSETQ. V lost 4 bases to trimming and J lost 1 base; unmatched junction nucleotides: 4. CDR3 size: 14 residues. CDR3 bases: TGCGCCAGCAGCCGCCCGGGGGGGTCCTACGAGCAGTACTTC. It specifies CASSRPGGSYEQYF.

The chain couples TRBV11-1 to TRBJ2-4; D unclear. The CDR3 totals 13 residues. Trimming removed 1 base at V and 4 bases at J, with 5 bases between. CDR1 is SGHAT and CDR2 is FQDESV in the germline V gene (reference sequence). CDR3 bases: TGTGCCAGCAGCTTAGACAGAAAAAACATTCAGTACTTC. Translating gives CASSLDRKNIQYF. Based on the CDR3 plus reference TRBV11-1 and TRBJ2-4, the full variable domain is EAEVAQSPRYKITEKSQAVAFWCDPISGHATLYWYRQILGQGPELLVQFQDESVVDDSQLPKDRFSAERLKGVDSTLKIQPAELGDSAMYLCASSLDRKNIQYFGAGTRLSVL.

The chain has TRBV7-8 and TRBJ2-1; 8 bases line up with TRBD1. Germline V gene data show CDR1 as SGHVS and CDR2 as FQNEAQ. Trimming at V came to 10 bases and at J to 4 bases, leaving 6 bases not matched to a gene. CDR3 length: 13 amino acids. This CDR3 is CATGTGLYNEQFF. The CDR3 coding sequence is TGTGCCACGGGGACAGGCTTATACAATGAGCAGTTCTTC.

The V call is TRBV15, the J call TRBJ2-1; D possibly corresponds to TRBD1 (6 bases). The ends were cut back, 1 base at V and 12 bases at J, with 13 bases in the middle. This CDR3 is built from 13 residues. From germline, CDR1 is LNHNV and CDR2 YYDKDF (reference sequence). DNA for the CDR3: TGTGCCACCAGCAGAGGGGGACAAGACGGGCAGTTCTTC. Residues: CATSRGGQDGQFF. The whole variable domain, filled in from reference TRBV15 and TRBJ2-1, reads DAMVIQNPRYQVTQFGKPVTLSCSQTLNHNVMYWYQQKSSQAPKLLFHYYDKDFNNEADTPDNFQSRRPNTSFCFLDIRSPGLGDTAMYLCATSRGGQDGQFFGPGTRLTVL.

The rearrangement uses TRBV18 and TRBJ1-2; D may be TRBD1 (6 bases). This CDR3 spans 15 amino acids. Trimming pared 2 bases from V and 3 bases from J, leaving 13 bases between. The germline gives CDR1 KGHSH, CDR2 LQKENI. CDR3 nucleotide sequence: TGTGCCAGCTCACCATCGGCGCAGGGGTACTATGGCTACACCTTC. It yields the protein CASSPSAQGYYGYTF.

This clone was observed a handful of times. This chain uses TRBV30 with TRBJ1-1; 8 nucleotides agree with TRBD1. The CDR3 totals 13 residues. Trimming at V came to 4 bases and at J to 11 bases, leaving 12 bases not matched to a gene. Germline values: CDR1 GTSNPN, CDR2 SVGIG (reference sequence). For the CDR3, the DNA is TGTGCCTGGACCAGTGACAGGGGAGAGAGTGCTTTCTTT. Its protein product is CAWTSDRGESAFF.

The chain couples TRBV11-2 to TRBJ2-7, with D tentatively TRBD1 (6 bases). V was cut by 3 bases and J by 0 bases, with 18 bases left in between. Germline V gene sequence: CDR1 SGHAT, CDR2 FQNNGV. CDR3 length equals 17 residues. CDR3 protein: CASSFGQGLMVSYEQYF. The CDR3 DNA sequence: TGTGCCAGCAGCTTTGGCCAGGGGTTGATGGTCTCCTACGAGCAGTACTTC. Filled out from reference TRBV11-2 and TRBJ2-7, the complete variable domain reads EAGVAQSPRYKIIEKRQSVAFWCNPISGHATLYWYQQILGQGPKLLIQFQNNGVVDDSQLPKDRFSAERLKGVDSTLKIQPAKLEDSAVYLCASSFGQGLMVSYEQYFGPGTRLTVT.

The V call is TRBV12-5, the J call TRBJ1-3; D is unclear. The V end lost 1 base, the J end lost 3 bases, and 7 bases lay between the germline ends. CDR3 length: 14 residues. CDR1 and CDR2 from the germline V gene are LGHNT and FRNRAP. The CDR3 loop is CASGLGPSGNTIYF. For the CDR3, the DNA is TGTGCTAGTGGTTTGGGACCTAGTGGAAACACCATATATTTT.

This chain uses TRBV6-5 with TRBJ2-3; D perhaps matches TRBD2 (5 bases). The V gene lost 0 bases and the J gene lost 4 bases, with 8 bases spanning the gap. The germline V gene encodes CDR1 MNHEY and CDR2 SVGAGI. The CDR3 length is 14 residues. CDR3 region: CASSYSLLADTQYF. DNA for the CDR3: TGTGCCAGCAGTTACTCGTTACTAGCAGATACGCAGTATTTT.

The chain employs TRBV5-6 and TRBJ1-4; 7 bases match TRBD1. CDR1 is SGHDT and CDR2 is YYEEEE in the germline V gene. The CDR3 runs to 14 residues. J was trimmed by 7 bases and V by 3 bases; bases with no gene match: 6. The DNA of the CDR3 is TGTGCCAGCAGCTCGCTAACAGGGGCTGAAAAACTGTTTTTT. Translating it yields CASSSLTGAEKLFF.

This sequence joins TRBV5-1 and TRBJ2-5, with 7 bases aligning to TRBD1. The CDR3 sequence is 14 residues long. Unmatched junction bases numbered 10, after V lost 7 bases and J lost 4 bases. The germline CDR1 and CDR2 sequences are SGHRS and YFSETQ. This CDR3 is CASFSTTGRETQYF. CDR3 sequence (DNA): TGCGCCAGCTTTTCGACGACAGGGAGAGAGACCCAGTACTTC.

This chain connects TRBV29-1 to TRBJ2-1; 7 nucleotides align to TRBD2. CDR3 length: 14 residues. The germline V gene has CDR1 SQVTM and CDR2 ANQGSEA. V was clipped by 7 bases and J by 4 bases; unmatched bases: 10. In DNA, the CDR3 is TGCAGCGGGGGTCGGCTAGCGGATTACAATGAGCAGTTCTTC. Amino acids: CSGGRLADYNEQFF.

V usage is TRBV2 and J usage is TRBJ1-5, with D unresolved. Germline V gene data show CDR1 as SNHLY and CDR2 as FYNNEI. The CDR3 sequence is 14 residues long. Deletions cut 2 bases from V and 3 bases from J, with 8 bases between. CDR3 bases: TGTGCCAGCAGTGAAAGACGGGACAATCAGCCCCAGCATTTT. Translated, it gives CASSERRDNQPQHF.

The chain links TRBV10-2 to TRBJ2-1, with a possible D match to TRBD1 (6 bases). With 6 bases removed from V and 12 bases from J, the gap between germline ends came to 18 bases. Germline assignment: CDR1 WSHSY and CDR2 SAAADI. This CDR3 is built from 13 residues. The CDR3, as DNA: TGCGCCAGCAGCGACCTGGACAGCCGTGGGCAGTTCTTC. Amino acid sequence: CASSDLDSRGQFF.

This clone was counted only a few times. This rearrangement joins TRBV14 to TRBJ2-3; tentative D call: TRBD1 (5 bases). Trimming left V 0 bases short and J 14 bases short, with 15 bases between. CDR3 size: 13 residues. Germline CDR1 reads SGHDN; CDR2 reads FVKESK. The DNA for the CDR3 is TGTGCCAGCAGCCAAGATCTTCAGGGTCCCCCGTATTTT. Amino acids: CASSQDLQGPPYF.

This sequence joins TRBV28 and TRBJ1-2, with D possibly TRBD1 on 6 matching bases. Germline assignment: CDR1 MDHEN and CDR2 SYDVKM. V was clipped by 4 bases and J by 8 bases, with 20 bases between them. The CDR3 extends over 15 amino acids. The CDR3 sequence: CASSSRLGGPLGYTF. The DNA for the CDR3 is TGTGCCAGCAGTTCAAGATTGGGGGGGCCCCTAGGCTACACCTTC.

The genes are TRBV5-1 and TRBJ1-2; 7 bases map to TRBD1. The trim removed 4 bases at V and 6 bases at J, leaving 12 bases unmatched. The germline V gene has CDR1 SGHRS and CDR2 YFSETQ. The length of the CDR3 is 15 residues. DNA for the CDR3: TGCGCCAGCAGCGGGACGACCGGGACAGCAAATGGCTACACCTTC. It translates to CASSGTTGTANGYTF. Filled out from reference TRBV5-1 and TRBJ1-2, the complete variable domain reads KAGVTQTPRYLIKTRGQQVTLSCSPISGHRSVSWYQQTPGQGLQFLFEYFSETQRNKGNFPGRFSGRQFSNSRSEMNVSTLELGDSALYLCASSGTTGTANGYTFGSGTRLTVV.

V and J are TRBV7-9 and TRBJ1-5, with TRBD1 identical over 10 bases. This CDR3 is 14 amino acids long. V gave up 5 bases and J gave up 7 bases; unmatched junction bases: 5. Looked up from germline, CDR1 is SEHNR and CDR2 is FQNEAQ (reference sequence). The CDR3: CASSPDRGEQPQHF. CDR3 nucleotide sequence: TGTGCCAGCAGCCCGGACAGGGGGGAACAGCCCCAGCATTTT.

The CDR3 sequence is CATARATHQPQHF. DNA of the CDR3: TGTGCCACCGCCCGAGCCACCCATCAGCCCCAGCATTTT. The chain links TRBV6-1 to TRBJ1-5; D is ambiguous. Trimming cost V 10 bases and J 5 bases, with 15 bases left between them. There are 13 residues in the CDR3. Germline CDR1 MNHNS, CDR2 SASEGT.

A word on this clone: One end of the junction varies from germline; a read error may be responsible. The chain has TRBV7-9 and TRBJ2-7; D is perhaps TRBD1 (6 bases). CDR3 length: 12 residues. CDR1 and CDR2 from the germline V gene are SEHNR and FQNEAQ (reference sequence). CDR3 sequence reads: CSSSRTAYEQYF. The CDR3 bases are TGTTCCAGCAGCCGGACAGCCTACGAGCAGTACTTC. The full variable domain, with the rest looked up from reference TRBV7-9 and TRBJ2-7, is DTGVSQNPRHKITKRGQNVTFRCDPISEHNRLYWYRQTLGQGPEFLTYFQNEAQLEKSRLLSDRFSAERPKGSFSTLEIQRTEQGDSAMYLCSSSRTAYEQYFGPGTRLTVT.

The chain combines TRBV6-1 with TRBJ2-3; D is perhaps TRBD1 (5 bases). The CDR3 is 14 residues long. Trimming shortened V by 1 base and J by 4 bases, and 9 bases separated the two germline ends. Germline CDR1 and CDR2: MNHNS and SASEGT. The CDR3 DNA sequence: TGTGCCAGCAGTGAAGTCCCCAGGGCAGATACGCAGTATTTT. Protein: CASSEVPRADTQYF.

V and J are TRBV28 and TRBJ2-5, with unresolved D. Deletions cut 5 bases from V and 3 bases from J, with 13 bases between. Germline V gives CDR1 MDHEN, CDR2 SYDVKM. The CDR3 spans 14 residues. The CDR3 reads CASSVRQRKETQYF. CDR3 nucleotides: TGTGCCAGCAGTGTACGACAAAGGAAAGAGACCCAGTACTTC.

This clone has just one count. The chain employs TRBV18 and TRBJ2-7; 7 nucleotides match TRBD2. The CDR3 consists of 15 residues. Per germline, CDR1 KGHSH and CDR2 LQKENI. J was trimmed by 0 bases and V by 5 bases; bases with no gene match: 7. CDR3 amino acids: CASSFGEGSSYEQYF. In nucleotides, the CDR3 is TGTGCCAGCTCATTTGGGGAGGGGAGCTCCTACGAGCAGTACTTC.

This chain joins TRBV6-6 and TRBJ1-6; TRBD1 might be the D (6 bases). Trimming removed 5 bases at V and 7 bases at J, with 12 bases between. Germline V gives CDR1 MNHNY, CDR2 SVGAGI (reference sequence). The CDR3 is made up of 14 amino acids. The CDR3 DNA reads TGTGCCAGCAGTACGACAGGACAGAATTCACCCCTCCACTTT. Encoded protein: CASSTTGQNSPLHF.